This T cell receptor (beta chain) emerged from a study of graft-versus-host responses after intestinal transplantation. Trimming removed 6 bases at V and 6 bases at J, with 20 bases between. The germline V gene encodes CDR1 MDHEN and CDR2 SYDVKM. There are 16 residues in the CDR3. TCRdb's copy holds only in-frame clones and misses some; the assay was immunoSEQ multiplex PCR. The data hold about 98,000 clones, with about 82% observed a single time. Sequences were derived from PBMCs, sampled 255 days after intestinal transplant. V usage is TRBV28 and J usage is TRBJ2-2; D possibly corresponds to TRBD1 (6 bases). The sequence was collected from a human patient who received an intestinal transplant, so some T cells may come from the graft donor. The CDR3 is CASRGVWGPRAGELFF. As DNA, the CDR3 is TGTGCCAGCAGGGGGGTTTGGGGGCCCCGGGCCGGGGAGCTGTTTTTT.